One T cell receptor beta chain is described in this entry. It was with random hexamers that about 0.45 to 1 ug RNA was reverse transcribed. TCRdb reanalysed the immunoSEQ multiplex PCR reads using MiXCR and keeps one entry per CDR3 protein. The data show a few hundred thousand distinct CDR3 sequences, more than 80% seen once. The source of the sample is a study of CD8 T cells in Susac syndrome. Purification of the CD8+ and CD4+ T cells relied on negative isolation, and TEMRA cells underwent FACS enrichment. The sequence was obtained from a human donor with multiple sclerosis. The sequencing input was CD8+ T cells from PBMCs.

The CDR3 loop reads CAISVQGLDYGYTF. The CDR3 DNA reads as TGTGCCATCAGTGTGCAGGGATTGGACTATGGCTACACCTTC. This sequence joins TRBV10-3 and TRBJ1-2, with a weak D call TRBD1 (5 bases). This CDR3 has 14 residues. Trimming removed 4 bases at V and 3 bases at J, with 12 bases between. CDR1 ENHRY and CDR2 SYGVKD come from the germline V gene.